The T cell receptor (beta chain) under discussion was sequenced for a study of T cell repertoires in cytomegalovirus infection. Turning to the study itself: In public TCR beta signatures, there were indications of both CMV infection and matching HLA type.

Whole-study results and caveats: Ex vivo, HLA-C-restricted CMV-specific TCR beta clonotypes prevailed over the rest of the response. Carriers of CMV plus the relevant HLA were identified by cumulative public TCR beta family frequency.

The CDR3 is 14 residues long. CDR1 and CDR2 (germline): LNHDA, SQIVND (reference sequence). The ends were cut back, 3 bases at V and 2 bases at J, with 10 bases in the middle. One entry per CDR3 protein, called by TCRdb with MiXCR from the reads. The sample holds approximately 990,000 distinct CDR3 sequences, about a third seen once. Turning to this clonotype: Its specificity is not known.

The sample consisted of cultured CD8+ T cells from PBMCs, taken from culture after CMV antigen stimulation. The V and J genes are TRBV19 and TRBJ1-1, with TRBD1 as a possible D gene (5 bases). The TCR comes from a human donor in good health (CMV status not recorded). Some clones in this sample may be carry-over from other donors' samples. DNA for the CDR3: TGTGCCAGTAGTATCGCAGGGTTAAACACTGAAGCTTTCTTT. This sequence encodes CASSIAGLNTEAFF.